The 21 T cell receptor beta chains given below trace back to one sample, sequenced in a study of molecular identifiers for immune sequencing clone quantification. TCRdb ran MiXCR on the PCR reads and lists one entry per CDR3 protein. The sample contains about 330,000 distinct CDR3 sequences, under 25% of which appear only once. Sequencing used naive CD8+ T cells from blood, with Jurkat cell RNA spiked in. The subset: FACS-sorted CD8+CD4-CCR7+CD45RA+ naive T cells. The receptors shown here come from a human donor in good health. Some libraries in this study had Jurkat cell RNA spiked in.

This clonotype was picked up many times. This chain uses TRBV28 with TRBJ1-2; unclear D gene. Per germline, CDR1 MDHEN and CDR2 SYDVKM. This CDR3 spans 14 amino acids. Trimming pared 5 bases from V and 1 base from J, leaving 11 bases between. CDR3 nucleotides: TGTGCCAGCAGTCTACGACAAGATAACTATGGCTACACCTTC. This translates into CASSLRQDNYGYTF.

The chain combines TRBV27 with TRBJ2-7; D gene uncertain. V was cut by 3 bases and J by 4 bases, with 10 bases left in between. There are 13 residues in the CDR3. Looked up from germline, CDR1 is MNHEY and CDR2 is SMNVEV (reference sequence). CDR3: CASSLTPQYEQYF. CDR3 in DNA: TGTGCCAGCAGTTTGACACCCCAATACGAGCAGTACTTC.

A note on this clonotype: Since a much larger clone is just one base distant, this may be a read error. The chain carries TRBV11-2 and TRBJ2-1; D not resolved. Germline V CDR1 and CDR2: SGHAT, FQNNGV. The CDR3 has 15 amino acids. Trimming left V 7 bases short and J 6 bases short, with 19 bases between. The CDR3 nucleotides are TGTGCCAGCACCCCCCTGACGGTAGGGTGCAATGAGCAGTTCTTC. Protein product: CASTPLTVGCNEQFF. The full variable domain, its missing parts supplied by reference TRBV11-2 and TRBJ2-1, is EAGVAQSPRYKIIEKRQSVAFWCNPISGHATLYWYQQILGQGPKLLIQFQNNGVVDDSQLPKDRFSAERLKGVDSTLKIQPAKLEDSAVYLCASTPLTVGCNEQFFGPGTRLTVL.

This clonotype was seen a few times. V gene TRBV2 combines with J gene TRBJ2-1; D possibly corresponds to TRBD2 (6 bases). Trimming took off 0 bases at V and 3 bases at J, with 12 bases between the two ends. There are 16 residues in the CDR3. Germline V gene lookup returns CDR1 SNHLY and CDR2 FYNNEI. The CDR3, as DNA: TGTGCCAGCAGTGAAGCGAAGGGACTTTACTACAATGAGCAGTTCTTC. Translation: CASSEAKGLYYNEQFF.

The chain links TRBV11-3 to TRBJ2-7; 11 nucleotides agree with TRBD1. Germline V gene sequence: CDR1 SGHNT, CDR2 YENEEA. The CDR3 consists of 14 residues. Trimming cost V 8 bases and J 6 bases; bases outside gene matches: 9. CDR3 protein: CASRPRTGGGEQYF. The CDR3 DNA follows: TGTGCCAGCCGCCCCCGGACAGGGGGCGGCGAGCAGTACTTC.

This clonotype has a handful of counts. The V and J genes are TRBV27 and TRBJ2-2; 7 bases line up with TRBD2. This CDR3 is built from 17 residues. Germline V lookup: CDR1 MNHEY, CDR2 SMNVEV (reference sequence). After removal of 1 base from V and 3 bases from J, the junction contained 8 bases not matched to a gene. The CDR3 nucleotides read TGTGCCAGCAGTTTATATTTCCTAGCGGTCGACACCGGGGAGCTGTTTTTT. Its protein product is CASSLYFLAVDTGELFF.

This clonotype came up many times. The V gene is TRBV4-3, the J gene TRBJ1-1; TRBD1 might be the D (5 bases). V lost 0 bases to trimming and J lost 4 bases, with 9 bases between them. Germline loops: CDR1 LGHNA, CDR2 YSLEER. This CDR3 spans 14 amino acids. CDR3 loop: CASSQDLGGTEAFF. Written as DNA, the CDR3 is TGCGCCAGCAGCCAAGATCTTGGGGGCACTGAAGCTTTCTTT.

This clonotype was found a few times. The chain links TRBV19 to TRBJ1-5; D perhaps matches TRBD1 (5 bases). CDR1 is LNHDA, CDR2 SQIVND, per germline (reference sequence). The V end was cut by 3 bases, the J end by 5 bases, with 14 bases between. The CDR3 length is 15 residues. CDR3 sequence (DNA): TGTGCCAGTAGTATTGGGGCGGCAGCTCATCAGCCCCAGCATTTT. Amino acid sequence: CASSIGAAAHQPQHF.

This chain connects TRBV4-3 to TRBJ1-1; 10 nucleotides match TRBD1. J lost 0 bases, V lost 5 bases, and 15 bases had no gene match. The CDR3 consists of 19 residues. Germline assignment: CDR1 LGHNA and CDR2 YSLEER. The CDR3 spells CASSSRQGASWVLNTEAFF. The CDR3, as DNA: TGCGCCAGCAGCTCGCGACAGGGGGCTTCATGGGTCCTGAACACTGAAGCTTTCTTT.

This clonotype was counted between two and nine times. This chain links TRBV7-9 with TRBJ2-5; unclear D gene. The V end was cut by 0 bases, the J end by 5 bases, with 13 bases between. The CDR3 has 15 residues. Germline V gene data show CDR1 as SEHNR and CDR2 as FQNEAQ (reference sequence). CDR3 nucleotides: TGTGCCAGCAGCTTAGCTCGGTCGGGTTTGGAGACCCAGTACTTC. Translating gives CASSLARSGLETQYF.

This clonotype showed up just a few times. This chain links TRBV29-1 with TRBJ2-5; D is possibly TRBD1 (5 bases). Germline CDR1 is SQVTM and CDR2 is ANQGSEA. Trimming stripped 4 bases from V and 5 bases from J, with 14 bases between. This CDR3 is 13 amino acids long. CDR3: CSVVRDVWETQYF. Here the CDR3 DNA reads TGCAGCGTTGTCAGGGATGTATGGGAGACCCAGTACTTC.

The genes are TRBV11-3 and TRBJ2-7, with D possibly being TRBD1 or TRBD2 (5 bases each). The V gene lost 11 bases and the J gene lost 3 bases, with 23 bases spanning the gap. CDR1 is SGHNT and CDR2 is YENEEA in the germline V gene. This CDR3 region has 15 residues. CDR3 region: CADSGELPYGYEQYF. The CDR3 nucleotides read TGTGCCGACAGTGGGGAGCTCCCCTATGGCTACGAGCAGTACTTC. The full variable domain, rest sourced from reference TRBV11-3 and TRBJ2-7, is EAGVVQSPRYKIIEKKQPVAFWCNPISGHNTLYWYLQNLGQGPELLIRYENEEAVDDSQLPKDRFSAERLKGVDSTLKIQPAELGDSAVYLCADSGELPYGYEQYFGPGTRLTVT.

The chain combines TRBV6-2 or TRBV6-3 with TRBJ2-7, with D possibly TRBD1 on 6 matching bases. In germline, CDR1 is MNHEY, CDR2 SVGEGT. V lost 5 bases and J 5 bases, leaving 10 bases between the germline ends. The length of the CDR3 is 12 residues. CDR3 in DNA: TGTGCCAGCAGTAAAAGGGGGAACGAGCAGTACTTC. It encodes CASSKRGNEQYF.

The J gene is TRBJ2-7, the V gene TRBV20-1; possibly TRBD1 for D (6 bases). The germline gives CDR1 DFQATT, CDR2 SNEGSKA (reference sequence). The CDR3 extends over 17 amino acids. V lost 0 bases, J lost 0 bases, and 18 bases lay in between. The CDR3 region has the DNA TGCAGTGCTAGAGATGGTCGGACAGCGTCGGGCTCCTACGAGCAGTACTTC. As protein: CSARDGRTASGSYEQYF.

A single count supports this clonotype. This may come from a read error, since a much larger clone is one base off. The chain employs TRBV6-5 and TRBJ2-5; a possible D gene is TRBD1 (7 bases). Germline lookup yields CDR1 MNHEY and CDR2 SVGAGI. The CDR3 runs 17 residues. CDR3 nucleotides: TGTGCCAGCAGTTACGGGGGGCCAGGGGGGTTATCAGAGCCCCAGTACTTC. This codes for CASSYGGPGGLSEPQYF.

Only a few counts were recorded for this clonotype. V gene TRBV20-1 combines with J gene TRBJ2-4; 14 positions match TRBD2. Germline assignment: CDR1 DFQATT and CDR2 SNEGSKA (reference sequence). The CDR3 sequence is 19 residues long. V lost 1 base and J lost 0; bases outside the gene matches: 8. The CDR3, as DNA: TGCAGTGCTAGAGGCTTCGGGACTAGCGGGGGAAGAGCCAAAAACATTCAGTACTTC. Protein sequence: CSARGFGTSGGRAKNIQYF.

There are many counts of this clonotype. The V call is TRBV4-1, the J call TRBJ1-5; D call uncertain. V lost 0 bases and J lost 6, with 9 bases in between. The CDR3 is 14 residues long. Germline V gene lookup returns CDR1 MGHRA and CDR2 YSYEKL. This CDR3 is CASSQEGGFQPQHF. In DNA, the CDR3 is TGCGCCAGCAGCCAAGAAGGAGGATTTCAGCCCCAGCATTTT.

The CDR3 reads CASSYRGRRQETQYF. The CDR3 bases are TGTGCCAGCAGTTACCGCGGGAGGCGTCAAGAGACCCAGTACTTC. This chain links TRBV6-5 with TRBJ2-5; the match to TRBD2 covers 8 bases. The V gene end was trimmed by 2 bases and the J gene end by 2 bases; junction bases not matched to a gene: 4. Germline lookup yields CDR1 MNHEY and CDR2 SVGAGI. CDR3 size: 15 residues.

Points on this clonotype: At one end, the junction sequence differs from germline, possibly due to a read error. The chain is built from TRBV15 and TRBJ2-2, with D perhaps assigned TRBD1 or TRBD2 (5 bases each). The CDR3 extends over 15 amino acids. CDR1 is LNHNV, CDR2 YYDKDF, per germline (reference sequence). CDR3 region: CAPSDGTANTGALFF. DNA for the CDR3: TGTGCCCCCAGCGACGGGACGGCGAACACCGGGGCGCTGTTTTTT.

The gene calls are TRBV14 and TRBJ1-5; TRBD1 matches 9 bases. Germline CDR1 reads SGHDN; CDR2 reads FVKESK. V gave up 4 bases and J gave up 4 bases; unmatched junction bases: 23. The CDR3 covers 21 residues. The CDR3 loop reads CASSPQLLVTGGVGANQPQHF. In DNA, the CDR3 is TGTGCCAGCAGCCCTCAACTTCTTGTGACAGGGGGTGTGGGGGCTAATCAGCCCCAGCATTTT.

Of note for this clonotype: The junction shows a germline mismatch at one end, possibly a read error. V is TRBV7-2 and J is TRBJ2-3, with TRBD2 identical over 10 bases. The CDR3 consists of 17 residues. Germline CDR1 SGHTA, CDR2 FQGNSA. This CDR3 reads CARSSKLAGLSPDTQYF. DNA of the CDR3: TGTGCCCGCAGCTCGAAACTAGCGGGACTTAGCCCAGATACGCAGTATTTT. Full variable domain (missing parts from reference TRBV7-2 and TRBJ2-3): GAGVSQSPSNKVTEKGKDVELRCDPISGHTALYWYRQSLGQGLEFLIYFQGNSAPDKSGLPSDRFSAERTGGSVSTLTIQRTQQEDSAVYLCARSSKLAGLSPDTQYFGPGTRLTVL.